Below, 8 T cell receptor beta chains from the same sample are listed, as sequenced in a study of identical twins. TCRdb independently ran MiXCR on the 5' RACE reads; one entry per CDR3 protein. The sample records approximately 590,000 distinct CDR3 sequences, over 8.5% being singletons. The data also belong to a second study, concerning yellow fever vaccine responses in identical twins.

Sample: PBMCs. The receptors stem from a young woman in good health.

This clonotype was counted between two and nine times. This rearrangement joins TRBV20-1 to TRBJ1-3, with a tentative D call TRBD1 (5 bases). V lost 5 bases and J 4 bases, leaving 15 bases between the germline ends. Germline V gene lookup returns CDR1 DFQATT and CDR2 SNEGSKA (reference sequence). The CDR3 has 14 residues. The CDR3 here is CSACVSGLGNTIYF. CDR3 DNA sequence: TGCAGTGCTTGTGTTTCAGGGCTCGGAAACACCATATATTTT.

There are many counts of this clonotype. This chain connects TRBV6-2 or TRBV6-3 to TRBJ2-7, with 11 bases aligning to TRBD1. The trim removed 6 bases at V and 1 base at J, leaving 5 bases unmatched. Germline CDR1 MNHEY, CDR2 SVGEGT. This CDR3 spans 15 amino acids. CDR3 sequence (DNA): TGTGCCAGCAGAGGGGACAGGGGGTTTTCCTACGAGCAGTACTTC. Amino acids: CASRGDRGFSYEQYF.

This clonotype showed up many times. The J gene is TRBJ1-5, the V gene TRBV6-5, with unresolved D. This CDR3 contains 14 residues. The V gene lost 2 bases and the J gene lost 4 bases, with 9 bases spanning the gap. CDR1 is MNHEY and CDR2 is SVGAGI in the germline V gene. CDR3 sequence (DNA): TGTGCCAGCAGTTACGGACCCCAAAATCAGCCCCAGCATTTT. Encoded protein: CASSYGPQNQPQHF.

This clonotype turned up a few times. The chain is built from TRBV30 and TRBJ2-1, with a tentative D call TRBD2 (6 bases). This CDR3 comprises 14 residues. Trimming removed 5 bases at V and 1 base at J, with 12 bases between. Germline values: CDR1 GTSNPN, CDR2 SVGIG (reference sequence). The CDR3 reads CAWLEGTSYNEQFF. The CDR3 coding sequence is TGTGCCTGGTTGGAAGGGACTTCCTACAATGAGCAGTTCTTC.

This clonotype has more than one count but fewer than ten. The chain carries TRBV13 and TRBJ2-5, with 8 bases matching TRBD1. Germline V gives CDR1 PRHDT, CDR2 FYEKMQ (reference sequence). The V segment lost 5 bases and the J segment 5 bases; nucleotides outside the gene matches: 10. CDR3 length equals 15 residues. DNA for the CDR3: TGTGCCAGCAGCCTGGGGTGGACAGGGAAGGAGACCCAGTACTTC. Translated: CASSLGWTGKETQYF.

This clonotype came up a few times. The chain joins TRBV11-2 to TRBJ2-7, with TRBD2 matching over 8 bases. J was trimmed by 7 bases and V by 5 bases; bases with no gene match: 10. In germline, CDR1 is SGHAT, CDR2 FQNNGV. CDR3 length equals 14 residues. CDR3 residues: CASSNGVSGGEQYF. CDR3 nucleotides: TGTGCCAGCAGCAACGGTGTGAGCGGGGGAGAGCAGTACTTC.

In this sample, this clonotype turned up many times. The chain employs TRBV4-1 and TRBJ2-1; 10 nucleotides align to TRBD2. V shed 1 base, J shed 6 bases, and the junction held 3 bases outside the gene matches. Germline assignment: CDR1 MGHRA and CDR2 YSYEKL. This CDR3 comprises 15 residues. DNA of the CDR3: TGCGCCAGCAGCCAAGGGTTAGCGGGAGGCAATGAGCAGTTCTTC. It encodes CASSQGLAGGNEQFF.

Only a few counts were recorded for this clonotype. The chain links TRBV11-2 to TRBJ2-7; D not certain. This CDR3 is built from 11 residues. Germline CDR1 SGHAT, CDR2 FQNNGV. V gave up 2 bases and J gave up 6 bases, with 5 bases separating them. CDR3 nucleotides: TGTGCCAGCAGCTTATCGACCGAGCAGTACTTC. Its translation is CASSLSTEQYF.